This T cell receptor (beta chain) was captured by sequencing in a study of T cells after yellow fever vaccination. This clonotype was seen many times. Its antigen remains unidentified. Study-wide results and caveats: In FACS-sorted repertoires, abundant clonotypes from the bulk population could appear as contaminants. Re-detected after boosting: most primary clones, 96% of CD4 and 80% to 90% of CD8.

Synthesis of TCR cDNA relied on 5'RACE template switching, which attached a universal primer site and UMIs. MiXCR, run by TCRdb on the 5' RACE reads, gives a single entry per CDR3 protein. The repertoire consists of about 130,000 distinct CDR3 sequences, with 7.4% occurring once and the leading ten covering 2% to 3%. The specimen was CD4+ T cells sorted from PBMCs, collected roughly 10 days after the first yellow fever vaccination. The sequence was obtained from a man aged 18-30 years who received the YFV17D yellow fever vaccine.

The CDR3 nucleotides read TGTGCCAGCAGTTACGGAACAGAGAGCACAGATACGCAGTATTTT. Translating it yields CASSYGTESTDTQYF. The gene calls are TRBV6-2 or TRBV6-3 and TRBJ2-3, with unresolved D. This CDR3 has 15 amino acids. Germline CDR1 is MNHEY and CDR2 is SVGEGT. Deletions cut 2 bases from V and 0 bases from J, with 9 bases between.